This T cell receptor beta chain comes out of a study of Ad26.COV2.S vaccination and SARS-CoV-2 variants. Study at large: Ad26.COV2.S shots went into the muscle once or twice, 56 days apart. Study-wide points: Those who received vaccine or placebo ended up with similar non-spike TCR breadth.

The CDR3 totals 13 residues. V was trimmed by 5 bases and J by 6 bases, leaving 12 bases between them. CDR1 and CDR2 from the germline V gene are SGHAT and FQNNGV. Note on this clone: Its antigen remains unidentified.

The data were produced by immunoSEQ multiplex PCR, yet TCRdb's version contains in-frame clones alone and is incomplete. This sample has 300,000 to 400,000 clones, with around nine tenths found just once. Treatment reported: 15 to 20 received Ad26.COV2.S at low or high dose, single or two shots; several received placebo; per-sample allocation not given. Specimens were obtained on day 63 following the first vaccine or placebo injection. Participants' vaccine, an Ad26 vector, delivered Wuhan-strain SARS-CoV-2 spike. The input for sequencing was peripheral blood, taken in a trial of Ad26.COV2.S vaccine versus placebo. This receptor was obtained from a person aged 18-60 years who received the Ad26.COV2.S COVID-19 vaccine or a placebo. The V gene is TRBV11-2, the J gene TRBJ2-3, with D maybe TRBD2 (6 bases). This CDR3 reads CASSPGRSDTQYF. In DNA form, the CDR3 reads TGTGCCAGCAGCCCAGGGAGGTCTGATACGCAGTATTTT.